Presented here are 6 T cell receptor beta chains from one specimen sequenced in a study of post-analysis software for immune sequencing data. No antigen has been identified for these receptors. Findings of the study overall: Comparison of patients with controls showed 4 to 6 TRBV segments more frequent in patients, TRBV5-6, TRBV5-1 and TRBV20-1 among them.

cDNA libraries of TCR beta carried unique molecular identifiers. TCRdb re-called the PCR reads through MiXCR, storing one row per CDR3 protein. This table holds approximately 660,000 distinct CDR3 sequences, over 45% found once. The source material was blood. The receptors originated from a girl aged 2 to 9 with multiple sclerosis.

The table lists this clonotype with a few counts. The chain carries TRBV4-3 and TRBJ2-1, with D unresolved. The germline V and J ends were trimmed by 0 bases and 4 bases, with 7 bases remaining between them. The CDR3 sequence is 14 residues long. The germline gives CDR1 LGHNA, CDR2 YSLEER. CDR3 DNA: TGCGCCAGCAGCCAAGAAGTAAGGTACAATGAGCAGTTCTTC. Protein sequence: CASSQEVRYNEQFF.

The chain uses TRBV12-3 or TRBV12-4 and TRBJ1-2, with D unclear. V lost 4 bases and J lost 1, with 10 bases in between. The CDR3 consists of 14 residues. The CDR3 bases are TGTGCCAGCAGTTCCCCCGGCCATAACTATGGCTACACCTTC. Its protein product is CASSSPGHNYGYTF.

The chain employs TRBV6-1 and TRBJ2-1; 7 bases map to TRBD2. This CDR3 contains 15 residues. After removal of 1 base from V and 9 bases from J, the junction contained 9 bases not matched to a gene. Germline loops: CDR1 MNHNS, CDR2 SASEGT. Here the CDR3 DNA reads TGTGCCAGCAGTGAAGTACGAGGGAGGGCAACTGAGCAGTTCTTC. Translated: CASSEVRGRATEQFF.

The CDR3 region is CASRSLPSGYSGANVLTF. In DNA form, the CDR3 reads TGTGCCAGCAGAAGCTTACCCTCGGGCTACTCTGGGGCCAACGTCCTGACTTTC. J is TRBJ2-6 and V is TRBV27, with D unclear. CDR3 length: 18 residues. From germline, CDR1 is MNHEY and CDR2 SMNVEV (reference sequence). V lost 6 bases and J lost 0, with 18 bases in between.

The sample holds one count of this clonotype. V usage is TRBV6-1 and J usage is TRBJ2-1; D is uncertain. V was clipped by 10 bases and J by 8 bases, with 18 bases between them. CDR1 MNHNS and CDR2 SASEGT come from the germline V gene. CDR3 length: 13 residues. CDR3 nucleotide sequence: TGTGCCACCAGGCTTGTCCGGACCCATGAGCAGTTCTTC. Its translation is CATRLVRTHEQFF.

The genes are TRBV7-9 and TRBJ2-7, with D possibly being TRBD1 (6 bases). V was clipped by 0 bases and J by 3 bases, with 15 bases between them. CDR1 and CDR2 from the germline V gene are SEHNR and FQNEAQ (reference sequence). The CDR3 is made up of 16 amino acids. The CDR3 coding sequence is TGTGCCAGCAGCTTAGCGGGTCCGGACAGTGGCTACGAGCAGTACTTC. As protein: CASSLAGPDSGYEQYF.